A selection of T cell receptor beta chains follows, all from one sample in a study of Tregs in tolerant kidney transplant recipients. Produced via immunoSEQ multiplex PCR; TCRdb's table is partial and in-frame only. Of over 60,000 clones listed, less than 98% are singletons. This material consisted of CD4+ T cells from blood, taken before the transplant. These receptors were taken from a human donor who received a combined kidney and bone marrow transplant. Each CDR3 is given with its conserved first and last residue. The D gene is left open where the match is weak. A clone size is listed for some rows: how often the clone was seen (once, few, many), or a class if it is expanded.

clone_size: -
v_call: TRBV4-1
d_call: TRBD2
j_call: TRBJ2-3
cdr3_nt: TGCGCCAGCAGCCCGAGTTCTAGCGGGGGGGCCCTTACGCAGTATTTT
cdr3_aa: CASSPSSSGGALTQYF

clone_size: -
v_call: TRBV5-4
d_call: -
j_call: TRBJ2-4
cdr3_nt: TGTGCCAGCAGCATCCCGGGTGCTGACATTCAGTACTTC
cdr3_aa: CASSIPGADIQYF

clone_size: -
v_call: TRBV7-3
d_call: -
j_call: TRBJ2-1
cdr3_nt: TGTGCCAGCAGCTTAACCCCCGGCTACAATGAGCAGTTCTTC
cdr3_aa: CASSLTPGYNEQFF

clone_size: -
v_call: TRBV9
d_call: -
j_call: TRBJ2-3
cdr3_nt: TGTGCCAGCAGCGTAGTTATACCAGGGTCTAGCACAGATACGCAGTATTTT
cdr3_aa: CASSVVIPGSSTDTQYF

clone_size: -
v_call: TRBV4-3
d_call: -
j_call: TRBJ2-1
cdr3_nt: TGCGCCAGCAGCCAAGAGGGCAGGGGCAATTACAATGAGCAGTTCTTC
cdr3_aa: CASSQEGRGNYNEQFF

clone_size: -
v_call: TRBV5-1
d_call: -
j_call: TRBJ2-2
cdr3_nt: TGCGCCAGCAGCTTCAACAGGAACACCGGGGAGCTGTTTTTT
cdr3_aa: CASSFNRNTGELFF

clone_size: -
v_call: TRBV28
d_call: TRBD1
j_call: TRBJ1-2
cdr3_nt: TGTGCCAGCAGTTTATCCCGGACAGGGTTTCGAGGCTACACCTTC
cdr3_aa: CASSLSRTGFRGYTF

clone_size: -
v_call: TRBV7-2
d_call: TRBD1
j_call: TRBJ2-5
cdr3_nt: TGTGCCAGCAGCCTATCTTGGACAGGGCGTTGGGAGACCCAGTACTTC
cdr3_aa: CASSLSWTGRWETQYF

clone_size: -
v_call: TRBV5-1
d_call: TRBD1
j_call: TRBJ2-5
cdr3_nt: TGCGCCAGCAGCTCCGGGACAGTAGAGACCCAGTACTTC
cdr3_aa: CASSSGTVETQYF

clone_size: -
v_call: TRBV2
d_call: -
j_call: TRBJ2-2
cdr3_nt: TGTGCCAGCATTCCTTCTAGAACCGGGGAGCTGTTTTTT
cdr3_aa: CASIPSRTGELFF

clone_size: -
v_call: TRBV7-2
d_call: TRBD2
j_call: TRBJ2-1
cdr3_nt: TGTGCCAGCAGCGAACGGGGGGGGTCCTACAATGAGCAGTTCTTC
cdr3_aa: CASSERGGSYNEQFF

clone_size: -
v_call: TRBV7-2
d_call: -
j_call: TRBJ2-5
cdr3_nt: TGTGCCAGCAGCCTTAGGACCCCGGGGGAAGAGACCCAGTACTTC
cdr3_aa: CASSLRTPGEETQYF

clone_size: -
v_call: TRBV7-6
d_call: -
j_call: TRBJ1-4
cdr3_nt: TGTGCCAGCAGCCACTCGGACAGAGCTAATGAAAAACTGTTTTTT
cdr3_aa: CASSHSDRANEKLFF

clone_size: -
v_call: TRBV7-9
d_call: TRBD1
j_call: TRBJ2-7
cdr3_nt: TGTGCCAGCAGCTTAGAGGACAGGGGGCGCGAGCAGTACTTC
cdr3_aa: CASSLEDRGREQYF

clone_size: -
v_call: TRBV6-1
d_call: TRBD1
j_call: TRBJ1-5
cdr3_nt: TGTGCCAGCAGTGGCCAGACAGGGGGCCTCAATCAGCCCCAGCATTTT
cdr3_aa: CASSGQTGGLNQPQHF

clone_size: -
v_call: TRBV4-3
d_call: -
j_call: TRBJ1-4
cdr3_nt: TGCGCCAGCAGCCAAGATCCAAGAGTAGCTAATGAAAAACTGTTTTTT
cdr3_aa: CASSQDPRVANEKLFF

clone_size: -
v_call: TRBV9
d_call: TRBD2
j_call: TRBJ2-3
cdr3_nt: TGTGCCAGCAGCGTACCCCGCCTAGCGGGGACAGATACGCAGTATTTT
cdr3_aa: CASSVPRLAGTDTQYF

clone_size: -
v_call: TRBV10-3
d_call: TRBD2
j_call: TRBJ2-3
cdr3_nt: TGTGCCATCAGTGAACCCGGGGCAGCAGGGACTAGCGGGGGGACAGATACGCAGTATTTT
cdr3_aa: CAISEPGAAGTSGGTDTQYF

clone_size: -
v_call: TRBV7-3
d_call: TRBD2
j_call: TRBJ2-7
cdr3_nt: TGTGCCAGCAGCTTAGTTGGGCTAGCGGGAGACGAGCAGTACTTC
cdr3_aa: CASSLVGLAGDEQYF

clone_size: -
v_call: TRBV5-6
d_call: TRBD2
j_call: TRBJ2-1
cdr3_nt: TGTGCCAGCAGCAACCGACTAGCTTCTGAGCAGTTCTTC
cdr3_aa: CASSNRLASEQFF

clone_size: -
v_call: TRBV28
d_call: -
j_call: TRBJ2-7
cdr3_nt: TGTGCCAGCAACCGCCCAGCCACAGGGTTTCGCTACGAGCAGTACTTC
cdr3_aa: CASNRPATGFRYEQYF

clone_size: -
v_call: TRBV11-3
d_call: -
j_call: TRBJ2-2
cdr3_nt: TGTGCCAGCAGCTTGCGGCAGGGCCAAGGGACCGGGGAGCTGTTTTTT
cdr3_aa: CASSLRQGQGTGELFF

clone_size: -
v_call: TRBV5-5
d_call: TRBD1
j_call: TRBJ1-1
cdr3_nt: TGTGCCAGCAGTTACCCCGGGACAGGGGCGCCTCTGAACACTGAAGCTTTCTTT
cdr3_aa: CASSYPGTGAPLNTEAFF

clone_size: -
v_call: TRBV7-9
d_call: TRBD2
j_call: TRBJ2-3
cdr3_nt: TGTGCCAGCAGCGAAAGCGGGATAATCACAGATACGCAGTATTTT
cdr3_aa: CASSESGIITDTQYF

clone_size: few
v_call: TRBV4-1
d_call: -
j_call: TRBJ1-1
cdr3_nt: TGCGCCAGTGGGCCTCCCAGGGCTGAAGCTTTCTTT
cdr3_aa: CASGPPRAEAFF

clone_size: -
v_call: TRBV5-1
d_call: TRBD2
j_call: TRBJ2-5
cdr3_nt: TGCGCCAGCAGCTTGGGGGGGACTAGCGCAGAGACCCAGTACTTC
cdr3_aa: CASSLGGTSAETQYF

clone_size: -
v_call: TRBV19
d_call: TRBD1
j_call: TRBJ2-6
cdr3_nt: TGTGCCAGTAGGGACAGGGCTGGGGCCAACGTCCTGACTTTC
cdr3_aa: CASRDRAGANVLTF

clone_size: -
v_call: TRBV7-2
d_call: -
j_call: TRBJ2-2
cdr3_nt: TGTGCCAGCAGCCCCTCTTTAGCGGTTAGAACCGGGGAGCTGTTTTTT
cdr3_aa: CASSPSLAVRTGELFF